A selection of T cell receptor beta chains follows, all from one sample in a study of T-cell memory formation after mild COVID-19. TCRdb redid the calling of the 5' RACE reads with MiXCR, one entry per CDR3 protein. The table records approximately 180,000 distinct CDR3 sequences, 15% to 20% of them present only once. The sequenced material came from PBMCs or a T cell subset sorted from them (not recorded which). These receptor sequences come from an adult woman who had mild COVID-19 (a few samples of this study predate the infection). Cell type and time point are not known. The CDR3 runs from the conserved cysteine through the conserved F or W. The D gene is left open where the match is weak. Size is omitted from some rows. Given values are once, few, many or a class for expanded clones.

clone_size	d_call	v_call	cdr3_length	j_call	cdr3_nt	cdr3_aa
NA	TRBD2	TRBV4-1	15	TRBJ2-1	TGCGCCAGCACCCTGGGGGGGGTCCCCTACAATGAGCAGTTCTTC	CASTLGGVPYNEQFF
NA	TRBD1	TRBV4-2	15	TRBJ1-2	TGTGCCAGCAGCCAAGAGGGGACAGCGAACTATGGCTACACCTTC	CASSQEGTANYGYTF
once	NA	TRBV20-1	13	TRBJ1-6	TGCAGTGTTGGGAGGGGGGATAATTCACCCCTCCACTTT	CSVGRGDNSPLHF
NA	TRBD1	TRBV6-2/TRBV6-3	15	TRBJ2-7	TGTGCCAGCAGCCCCCCGGGACAGGGATACTACGAGCAGTACTTC	CASSPPGQGYYEQYF
NA	NA	TRBV4-1	15	TRBJ2-5	TGCGCCAGCAGCCAAGACACATCCCCTCGGGAGACCCAGTACTTC	CASSQDTSPRETQYF
NA	TRBD1	TRBV12-3/TRBV12-4	15	TRBJ1-1	TGTGCCAGCAGCACCCGAACGACAGGGGGGACTGAAGCTTTCTTT	CASSTRTTGGTEAFF
few	TRBD1	TRBV12-3/TRBV12-4	15	TRBJ1-5	TGTGCCAGCAGTTTAGGGTCGGACAGGGGACAGCCCCAGCATTTT	CASSLGSDRGQPQHF
few	NA	TRBV20-1	14	TRBJ2-2	TGCAGTGCAAAAAGAGGAGGGAGCACCGGGGAGCTGTTTTTT	CSAKRGGSTGELFF
NA	TRBD1	TRBV19	14	TRBJ1-5	TGTGCCAGTAGGCTGACAGGGGTCAATCAGCCCCAGCATTTT	CASRLTGVNQPQHF
few	NA	TRBV7-9	16	TRBJ1-2	TGTGCCAGCAGCGATAATAAGGGTGGGACCCGATATGGCTACACCTTC	CASSDNKGGTRYGYTF
NA	NA	TRBV6-5	14	TRBJ1-5	TGTGCCAGCAGTGGGGACCCTAGCAATCAGCCCCAGCATTTT	CASSGDPSNQPQHF
many	TRBD2	TRBV7-2	16	TRBJ2-3	TGTGCCAGCAGCCTAGGGCCTAGCGGGGGCACAGATACGCAGTATTTT	CASSLGPSGGTDTQYF
NA	NA	TRBV7-3	13	TRBJ1-2	TGTGCCAGCAGCCCTGGGACTAACTATGGCTACACCTTC	CASSPGTNYGYTF
few	NA	TRBV20-1	16	TRBJ2-1	TGCAGTGCTAGAGATGGTCGAGCGGCGGCCTACAATGAGCAGTTCTTC	CSARDGRAAAYNEQFF
NA	NA	TRBV2	13	TRBJ2-1	TGTGCCAGCACCCTCAGCCGCTTCCCCGGGCCCCTCTTC	CASTLSRFPGPLF
NA	NA	TRBV6-6	15	TRBJ2-1	TGTGCCAGCAGTTACGGGGGGCTGCCCTACAATGAGCAGTTCTTC	CASSYGGLPYNEQFF
NA	NA	TRBV6-6	13	TRBJ1-2	TGTGCCAGCAGCTTTGGGACACCGTATGGCTACACCTTC	CASSFGTPYGYTF
NA	NA	TRBV18	15	TRBJ1-3	TGTGCCAGCTCACCAGGGGACGTCTCTGGAAACACCATATATTTT	CASSPGDVSGNTIYF
few	NA	TRBV11-2	12	TRBJ2-1	TGTGCCAGCAGCCACGGGGTTACTGAGCAGTTCTTC	CASSHGVTEQFF
NA	TRBD1	TRBV5-1	14	TRBJ2-1	TGCGCCAGCAGCTTGGGGGACAGCTTCAATGAGCAGTTCTTC	CASSLGDSFNEQFF
NA	NA	TRBV19	14	TRBJ1-5	TGTGCCAGTAGTATTGAGGAGGGAGGGCAGCCCCAGCATTTT	CASSIEEGGQPQHF
few	TRBD1	TRBV2	16	TRBJ1-6	TGTGCCAGCGATAAGACAGGGGACTCCTATAATTCACCCCTCCACTTT	CASDKTGDSYNSPLHF
few	TRBD1	TRBV27	15	TRBJ1-3	TGTGCCAGCAGAAGGACAGGGGTGGGGGGAAACACCATATATTTT	CASRRTGVGGNTIYF
NA	NA	TRBV29-1	12	TRBJ2-5	TGCAGCGTTCGCGGGACACAAGAGACCCAGTACTTC	CSVRGTQETQYF
few	NA	TRBV20-1	14	TRBJ2-6	TGCAGTGTTCAGGGGGGGCCTGGGGCCAACGTCCTGACTTTC	CSVQGGPGANVLTF
few	NA	TRBV2	13	TRBJ2-3	TGTGCCAGCAGTGGGGGGTTCACAGATACGCAGTATTTT	CASSGGFTDTQYF
NA	NA	TRBV7-3	12	TRBJ2-7	TGTGCCAGCAGCTTAAATATCTACGAGCAGTACTTC	CASSLNIYEQYF
NA	NA	TRBV14	16	TRBJ2-3	TGTGCCAGCAGCCAAGTTGGGGGACTCAGCACAGATACGCAGTATTTT	CASSQVGGLSTDTQYF
NA	NA	TRBV15	12	TRBJ2-1	TGTGCCACCAGCAGAGGGCCGGGGAGGCAGTTCTTC	CATSRGPGRQFF
few	NA	TRBV9	16	TRBJ2-5	TGTGCCAGCAGCGTCGGAGTGGGGGCTGTCCAAGAGACCCAGTACTTC	CASSVGVGAVQETQYF
NA	NA	TRBV6-5	16	TRBJ1-1	TGTGCCAGCAGTTATAGGAAGGTTGGTGGCAACACTGAAGCTTTCTTT	CASSYRKVGGNTEAFF
few	NA	TRBV20-1	15	TRBJ2-3	TGCAGTGCTAGATACGGGACGGAGAGCACAGATACGCAGTATTTT	CSARYGTESTDTQYF
few	NA	TRBV12-3/TRBV12-4	13	TRBJ1-5	TGTGCCAGCAGCCCTAGGGTAGATCAGCCCCAGCATTTT	CASSPRVDQPQHF
NA	NA	TRBV9	14	TRBJ2-2	TGTGCCAGCAGCCCAAAACAAGACACCGGGGAGCTGTTTTTT	CASSPKQDTGELFF
NA	NA	TRBV5-5	15	TRBJ2-3	TGTGCCAGCAGCTTGGTGGCTAGCGGCACAGATACGCAGTATTTT	CASSLVASGTDTQYF
few	NA	TRBV5-1	15	TRBJ1-1	TGCGCCAGCATGCGAGCCGGGACCCAGAACACTGAAGCTTTCTTT	CASMRAGTQNTEAFF
NA	TRBD2	TRBV24-1	16	TRBJ2-2	TGTGCCACCACTAGCGGGAGTTCATTATACACCGGGGAGCTGTTTTTT	CATTSGSSLYTGELFF
few	TRBD2	TRBV7-6	18	TRBJ2-3	TGTGCCAGCCGATTGACTAGCGGGGGGGCCGGAGGCACAGATACGCAGTATTTT	CASRLTSGGAGGTDTQYF
NA	TRBD2	TRBV5-4	16	TRBJ2-7	TGTGCCAGCAGCCCAGTTAGCGGGAGCTACTCCTACGAGCAGTACTTC	CASSPVSGSYSYEQYF
NA	NA	TRBV6-5	13	TRBJ2-5	TGTGCCAGCAGCCGGACATTGCAAGAGACCCAGTACTTC	CASSRTLQETQYF
NA	NA	TRBV3-1	15	TRBJ2-7	TGTGCCAGCAGCCTATCCAGAGTATCCTCTCGGGAGCAGTACTTC	CASSLSRVSSREQYF
NA	NA	TRBV10-3	14	TRBJ2-2	TGTGCCATCAGTGAGTCGGCCGCAAATCGGGAGCTGTTTTTT	CAISESAANRELFF
NA	TRBD2	TRBV12-3/TRBV12-4	13	TRBJ2-5	TGTGCCAGCAATCTAGCGGGGGGAGAGACCCAGTACTTC	CASNLAGGETQYF
few	NA	TRBV6-6	15	TRBJ2-2	TGTGCCAGCACCCTCCGTTTTGCTACCCCCGGGGAGCTGTTTTTT	CASTLRFATPGELFF
NA	TRBD1	TRBV9	20	TRBJ2-1	TGTGCCAGCACCTCACCGCCGGGACAGGGGACGGGTCACTCCTACAATGAGCAGTTCTTC	CASTSPPGQGTGHSYNEQFF
few	NA	TRBV6-6	15	TRBJ2-5	TGTGCCAGCAGTTCGGAGGGGAGCTCGGGGGAGACCCAGTACTTC	CASSSEGSSGETQYF
NA	TRBD1	TRBV28	15	TRBJ2-5	TGTGCCAGCAGTTTTATGACGGGACAGGGGGCGACCCAGTACTTC	CASSFMTGQGATQYF
few	NA	TRBV12-3/TRBV12-4	17	TRBJ2-4	TGTGCCAGCAGTTTCGACGGGTTACTCTTAGCCAAAAACATTCAGTACTTC	CASSFDGLLLAKNIQYF
many	NA	TRBV3-1	13	TRBJ2-3	TGTGCCAGCAGCCAAATACGGTCGGGGACGCAGTATTTT	CASSQIRSGTQYF
few	TRBD2	TRBV12-3/TRBV12-4	16	TRBJ2-3	TGTGCCAGCAGTTTTCCACTAGCGGGCCCCACAGATACGCAGTATTTT	CASSFPLAGPTDTQYF
NA	NA	TRBV7-6	13	TRBJ2-7	TGTGCCAGCAGCTTACGAACCTCTGGCGAGCAGTACTTC	CASSLRTSGEQYF
NA	TRBD2	TRBV6-2/TRBV6-3	15	TRBJ2-1	TGTGCCAGCTCCAAAGTTTCCAGCGGGAGCAATGAGCAGTTCTTC	CASSKVSSGSNEQFF
few	NA	TRBV29-1	13	TRBJ2-1	TGCAGCGTCTCTGGGGGCACCGGAGTTGAGCAGTTCTTC	CSVSGGTGVEQFF
NA	NA	TRBV7-9	13	TRBJ2-5	TGTGCCAGCAGCTTGGACGGTAAAGAGACCCAGTACTTC	CASSLDGKETQYF
NA	TRBD1	TRBV20-1	15	TRBJ1-2	TGCAGTGCTAGCTCCGGGACAGTCGGTACCTATGGCTACACCTTC	CSASSGTVGTYGYTF
once	TRBD2	TRBV7-9	14	TRBJ2-4	TGTGCCGCCGGGGGGTCTGAGAGGGGAGACATTCAGTACTTC	CAAGGSERGDIQYF
few	NA	TRBV4-2	14	TRBJ2-7	TGTGCCAGCAGCCAAGATCAGGGTTTAGACGAGCAGTACTTC	CASSQDQGLDEQYF
few	TRBD1	TRBV6-6	15	TRBJ1-4	TGTGCCAGCAGTCGCAACCGGGACAGATACGAAAAACTGTTTTTT	CASSRNRDRYEKLFF
NA	NA	TRBV29-1	14	TRBJ2-3	TGCAGCGTTGAAGAAAGGCTAGCTGTGGATACGCAGTATTTT	CSVEERLAVDTQYF
few	NA	TRBV3-1	17	TRBJ1-2	TGTGCCAGCAGCCCTTGGACCGACTCAAAGGATAACTATGGCTACACCTTC	CASSPWTDSKDNYGYTF